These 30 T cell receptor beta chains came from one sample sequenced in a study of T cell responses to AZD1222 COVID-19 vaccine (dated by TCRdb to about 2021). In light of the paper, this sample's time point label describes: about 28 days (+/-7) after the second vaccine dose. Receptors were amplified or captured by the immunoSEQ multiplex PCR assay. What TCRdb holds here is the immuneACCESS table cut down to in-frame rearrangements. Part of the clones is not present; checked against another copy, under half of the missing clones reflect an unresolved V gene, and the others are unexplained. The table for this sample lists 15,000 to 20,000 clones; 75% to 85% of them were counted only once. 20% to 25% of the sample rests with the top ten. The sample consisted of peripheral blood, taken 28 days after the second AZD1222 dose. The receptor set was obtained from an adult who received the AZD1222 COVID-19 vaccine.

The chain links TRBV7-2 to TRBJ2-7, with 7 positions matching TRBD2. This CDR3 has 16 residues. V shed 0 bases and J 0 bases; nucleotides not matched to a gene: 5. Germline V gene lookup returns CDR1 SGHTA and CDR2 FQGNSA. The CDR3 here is CASSLASAGNSYEQYF. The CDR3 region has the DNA TGTGCCAGCAGCTTAGCGTCAGCGGGGAACTCCTACGAGCAGTACTTC. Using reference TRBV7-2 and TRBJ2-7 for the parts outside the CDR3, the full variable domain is GAGVSQSPSNKVTEKGKDVELRCDPISGHTALYWYRQSLGQGLEFLIYFQGNSAPDKSGLPSDRFSAERTGGSVSTLTIQRTQQEDSAVYLCASSLASAGNSYEQYFGPGTRLTVT.

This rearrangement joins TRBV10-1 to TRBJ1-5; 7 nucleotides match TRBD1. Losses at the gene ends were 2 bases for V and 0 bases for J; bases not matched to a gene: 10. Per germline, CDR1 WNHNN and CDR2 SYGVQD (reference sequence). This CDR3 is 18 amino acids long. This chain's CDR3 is CASSEGTACGYSNQPQHF. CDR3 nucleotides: TGCGCCAGCAGTGAGGGGACAGCGTGCGGTTATAGCAATCAGCCCCAGCATTTT.

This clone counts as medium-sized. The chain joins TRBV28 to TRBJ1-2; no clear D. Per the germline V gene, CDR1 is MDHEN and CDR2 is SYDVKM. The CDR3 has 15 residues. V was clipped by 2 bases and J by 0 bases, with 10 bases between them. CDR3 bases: TGTGCCAGCAGTTTAAATCGTCCGGCTAACTATGGCTACACCTTC. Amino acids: CASSLNRPANYGYTF.

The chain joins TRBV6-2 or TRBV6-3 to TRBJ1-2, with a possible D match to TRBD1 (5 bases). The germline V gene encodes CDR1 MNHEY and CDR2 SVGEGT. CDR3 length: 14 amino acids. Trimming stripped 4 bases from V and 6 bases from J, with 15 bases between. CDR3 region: CASSLLAGPHGYTF. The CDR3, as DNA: TGTGCCAGCAGTTTATTGGCAGGGCCGCATGGCTACACCTTC.

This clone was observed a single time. The chain's CDR3 is CASSLQGVRDEQFF. CDR3 bases: TGCGCCAGCAGCTTACAAGGGGTTAGGGATGAGCAGTTCTTC. The chain uses TRBV5-1 and TRBJ2-1; D is perhaps TRBD1 (5 bases). V was shortened by 2 bases and J by 8 bases, with 14 bases between the two germline ends. Germline-derived CDR1 and CDR2 are SGHRS and YFSETQ. The CDR3 is 14 amino acids.

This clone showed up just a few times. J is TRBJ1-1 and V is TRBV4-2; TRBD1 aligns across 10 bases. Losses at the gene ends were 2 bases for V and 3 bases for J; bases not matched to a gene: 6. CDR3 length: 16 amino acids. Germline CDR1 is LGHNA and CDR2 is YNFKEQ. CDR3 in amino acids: CASSQNPGTGDTEAFF. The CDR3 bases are TGTGCCAGCAGCCAAAACCCCGGGACAGGGGACACTGAAGCTTTCTTT.

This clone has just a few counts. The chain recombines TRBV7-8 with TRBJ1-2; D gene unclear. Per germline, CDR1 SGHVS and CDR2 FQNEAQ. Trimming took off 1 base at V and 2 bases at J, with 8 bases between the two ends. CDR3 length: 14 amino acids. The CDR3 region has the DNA TGTGCCAGCAGCTTAGGTCCAGCAAACTATGGCTACACCTTC. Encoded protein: CASSLGPANYGYTF.

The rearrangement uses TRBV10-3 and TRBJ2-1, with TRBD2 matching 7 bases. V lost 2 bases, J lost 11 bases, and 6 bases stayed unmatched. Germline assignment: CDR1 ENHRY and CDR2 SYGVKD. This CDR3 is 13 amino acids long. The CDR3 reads CAISETSETKQFF. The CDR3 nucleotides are TGTGCCATCAGTGAGACTAGCGAAACTAAGCAGTTCTTC.

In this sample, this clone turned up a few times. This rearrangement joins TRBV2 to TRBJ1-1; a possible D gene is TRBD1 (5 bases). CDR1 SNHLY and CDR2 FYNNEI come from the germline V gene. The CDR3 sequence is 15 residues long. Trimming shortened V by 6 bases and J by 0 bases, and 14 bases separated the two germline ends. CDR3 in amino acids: CASSDDSTMNTEAFF. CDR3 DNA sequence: TGTGCCAGCAGCGACGACAGCACCATGAACACTGAAGCTTTCTTT. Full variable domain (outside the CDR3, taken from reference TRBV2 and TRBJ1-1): EPEVTQTPSHQVTQMGQEVILRCVPISNHLYFYWYRQILGQKVEFLVSFYNNEISEKSEIFDDQFSVERPDGSNFTLKIRSTKLEDSAMYFCASSDDSTMNTEAFFGQGTRLTVV.

The CDR3: CASSFPRDRDLDTQYF. In nucleotides, the CDR3 is TGTGCCAGCAGCTTCCCCCGGGACAGGGACTTGGATACGCAGTATTTT. The V and J genes are TRBV5-6 and TRBJ2-3, with 9 positions matching TRBD1. Germline loops: CDR1 SGHDT, CDR2 YYEEEE. The CDR3 sequence is 16 residues long. V lost 2 bases and J lost 6; bases outside the gene matches: 10.

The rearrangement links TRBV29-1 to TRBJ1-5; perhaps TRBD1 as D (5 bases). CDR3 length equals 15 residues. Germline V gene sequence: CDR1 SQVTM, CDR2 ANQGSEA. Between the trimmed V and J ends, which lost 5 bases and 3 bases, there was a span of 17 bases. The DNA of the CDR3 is TGCAGCGTTTCGGATGAGGCGGGGGTCAATCAGCCCCAGCATTTT. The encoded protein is CSVSDEAGVNQPQHF.

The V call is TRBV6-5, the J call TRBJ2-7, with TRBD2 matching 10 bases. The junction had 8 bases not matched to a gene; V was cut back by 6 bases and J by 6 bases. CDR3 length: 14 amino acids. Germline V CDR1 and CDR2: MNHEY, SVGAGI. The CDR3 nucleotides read TGTGCCAGCAGCGGGACTAGCGAGTTTGTCGAGCAGTACTTC. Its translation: CASSGTSEFVEQYF.

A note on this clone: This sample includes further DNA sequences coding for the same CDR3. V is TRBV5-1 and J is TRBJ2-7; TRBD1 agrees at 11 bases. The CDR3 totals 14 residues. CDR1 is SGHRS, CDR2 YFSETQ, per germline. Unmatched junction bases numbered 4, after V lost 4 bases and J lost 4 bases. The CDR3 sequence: CASSTGTGGYEQYF. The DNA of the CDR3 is TGCGCCAGCAGCACCGGGACAGGGGGGTACGAGCAGTACTTC.

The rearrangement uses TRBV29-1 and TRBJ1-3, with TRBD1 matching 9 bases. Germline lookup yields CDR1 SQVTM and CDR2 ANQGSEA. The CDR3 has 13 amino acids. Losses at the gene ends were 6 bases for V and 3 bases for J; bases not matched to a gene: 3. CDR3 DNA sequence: TGCAGCGTGGGGGACAGGGATGGAAACACCATATATTTT. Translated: CSVGDRDGNTIYF.

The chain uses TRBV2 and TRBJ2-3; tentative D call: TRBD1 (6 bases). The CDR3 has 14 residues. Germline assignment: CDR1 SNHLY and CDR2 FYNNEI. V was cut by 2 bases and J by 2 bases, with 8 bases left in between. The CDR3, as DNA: TGTGCCAGCAGTGAAAACAGGGACACAGATACGCAGTATTTT. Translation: CASSENRDTDTQYF. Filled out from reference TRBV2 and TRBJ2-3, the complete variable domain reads EPEVTQTPSHQVTQMGQEVILRCVPISNHLYFYWYRQILGQKVEFLVSFYNNEISEKSEIFDDQFSVERPDGSNFTLKIRSTKLEDSAMYFCASSENRDTDTQYFGPGTRLTVL.

The CDR3 bases are TGTGCCACCAGCAGGACGGGAGAAAGATTCTACGAGCAGTACTTC. Amino acid sequence: CATSRTGERFYEQYF. The chain couples TRBV15 to TRBJ2-7; maybe TRBD2 (6 bases). Trimming pared 3 bases from V and 3 bases from J, leaving 15 bases between. In germline, CDR1 is LNHNV, CDR2 YYDKDF (reference sequence). CDR3 length equals 15 residues.

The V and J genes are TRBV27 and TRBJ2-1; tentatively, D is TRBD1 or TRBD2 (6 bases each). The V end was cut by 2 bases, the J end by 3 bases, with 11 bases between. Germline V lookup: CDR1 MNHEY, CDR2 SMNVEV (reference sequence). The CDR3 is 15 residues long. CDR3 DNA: TGTGCCAGCAGTTTAGTCGGGGGCGACTACAATGAGCAGTTCTTC. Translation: CASSLVGGDYNEQFF.

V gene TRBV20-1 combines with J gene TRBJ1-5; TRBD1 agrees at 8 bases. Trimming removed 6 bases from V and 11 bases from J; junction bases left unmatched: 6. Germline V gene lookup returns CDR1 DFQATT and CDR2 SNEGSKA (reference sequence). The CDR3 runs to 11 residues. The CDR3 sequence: CSARTGWAQHF. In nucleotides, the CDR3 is TGCAGTGCGCGGACAGGGTGGGCCCAGCATTTT.

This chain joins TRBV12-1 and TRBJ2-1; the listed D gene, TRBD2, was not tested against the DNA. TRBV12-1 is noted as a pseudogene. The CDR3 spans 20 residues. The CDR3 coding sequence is TGTGCCAGCAGCTTTGTAACTAGCGGGAAACATACCGCCGCCTACAATGAGCAGTTCTTC. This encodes CASSFVTSGKHTAAYNEQFF.

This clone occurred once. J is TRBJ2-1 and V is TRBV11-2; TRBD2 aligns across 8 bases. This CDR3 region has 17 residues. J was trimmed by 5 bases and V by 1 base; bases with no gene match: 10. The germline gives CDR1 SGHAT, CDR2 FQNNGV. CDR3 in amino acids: CASSLVIKLAGNNEQFF. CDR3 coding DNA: TGTGCCAGCAGCTTAGTGATAAAGCTAGCGGGCAACAATGAGCAGTTCTTC.

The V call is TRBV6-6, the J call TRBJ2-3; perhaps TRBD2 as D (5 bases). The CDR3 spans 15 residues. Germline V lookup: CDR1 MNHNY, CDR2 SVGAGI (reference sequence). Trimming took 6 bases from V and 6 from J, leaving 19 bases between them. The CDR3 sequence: CASSLGVASGDTQYF. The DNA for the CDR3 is TGTGCCAGCAGCTTGGGAGTTGCGTCGGGCGATACGCAGTATTTT.

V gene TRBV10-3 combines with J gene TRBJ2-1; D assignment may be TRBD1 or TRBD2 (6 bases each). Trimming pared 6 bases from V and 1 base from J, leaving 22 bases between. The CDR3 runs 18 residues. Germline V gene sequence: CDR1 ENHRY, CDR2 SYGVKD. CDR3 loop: CAISEARAGQSSYNEQFF. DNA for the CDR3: TGTGCCATCAGCGAGGCTAGGGCGGGACAATCTTCCTACAATGAGCAGTTCTTC.

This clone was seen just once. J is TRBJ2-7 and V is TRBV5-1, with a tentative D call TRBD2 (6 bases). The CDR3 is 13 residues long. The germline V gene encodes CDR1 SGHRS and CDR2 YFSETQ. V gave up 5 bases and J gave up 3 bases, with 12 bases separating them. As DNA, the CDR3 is TGCGCCAGCAGTTCGACTAGTTTCTACGAGCAGTACTTC. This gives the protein CASSSTSFYEQYF.

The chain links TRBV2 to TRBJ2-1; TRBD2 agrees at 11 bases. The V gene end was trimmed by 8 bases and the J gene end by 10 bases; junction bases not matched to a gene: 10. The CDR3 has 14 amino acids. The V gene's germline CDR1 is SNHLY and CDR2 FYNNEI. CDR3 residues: CASLYSGGAGEQFF. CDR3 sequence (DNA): TGTGCCAGCCTCTATAGCGGGGGGGCCGGAGAGCAGTTCTTC.

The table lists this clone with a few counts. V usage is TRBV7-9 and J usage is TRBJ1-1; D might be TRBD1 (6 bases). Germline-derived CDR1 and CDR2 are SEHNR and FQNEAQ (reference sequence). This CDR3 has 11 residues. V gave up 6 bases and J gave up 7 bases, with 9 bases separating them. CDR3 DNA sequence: TGTGCCAGCAGATCAGGGGATGAAGCTTTCTTT. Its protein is CASRSGDEAFF.

This chain's CDR3 is CASSDPGQGGGEQYF. The CDR3 nucleotides are TGTGCCAGCAGTGATCCGGGACAGGGAGGAGGCGAGCAGTACTTC. The J gene is TRBJ2-7, the V gene TRBV6-1; 9 bases line up with TRBD1. Germline assignment: CDR1 MNHNS and CDR2 SASEGT. This CDR3 spans 15 amino acids. The V and J ends lost 3 bases and 6 bases, in that order; junction bases with no gene match: 9.

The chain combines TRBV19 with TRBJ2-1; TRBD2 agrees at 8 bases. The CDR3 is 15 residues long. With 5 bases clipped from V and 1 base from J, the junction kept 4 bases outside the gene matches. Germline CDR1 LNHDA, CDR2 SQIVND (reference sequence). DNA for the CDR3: TGTGCCAGTAGTCTAAGCGGGAGTTCCTACAATGAGCAGTTCTTC. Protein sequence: CASSLSGSSYNEQFF.

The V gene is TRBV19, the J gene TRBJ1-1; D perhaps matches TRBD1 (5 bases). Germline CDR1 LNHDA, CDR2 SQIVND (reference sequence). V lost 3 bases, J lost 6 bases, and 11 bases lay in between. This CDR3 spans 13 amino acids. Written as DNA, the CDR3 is TGTGCCAGTAGTATGAACAGGCACGCTGAAGCTTTCTTT. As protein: CASSMNRHAEAFF.

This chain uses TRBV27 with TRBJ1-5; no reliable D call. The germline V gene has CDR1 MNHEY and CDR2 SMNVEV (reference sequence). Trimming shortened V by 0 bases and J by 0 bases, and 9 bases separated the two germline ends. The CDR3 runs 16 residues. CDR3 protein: CASSLSGGYSNQPQHF. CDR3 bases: TGTGCCAGCAGTTTATCGGGCGGTTATAGCAATCAGCCCCAGCATTTT.

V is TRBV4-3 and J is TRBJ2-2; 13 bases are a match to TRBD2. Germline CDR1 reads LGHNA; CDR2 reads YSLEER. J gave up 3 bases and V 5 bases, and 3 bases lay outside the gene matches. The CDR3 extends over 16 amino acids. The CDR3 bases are TGCGCCAGCAGCGTACTAGCGGGAGGGGACACCGGGGAGCTGTTTTTT. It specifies CASSVLAGGDTGELFF.